This T cell receptor (beta chain) was recovered during a study of blood T cell repertoires in COVID-19. Background on the study: COVID-19 samples from acute and convalescent phases originated in the United States, Italy and Spain. T cells, B-cell-depleted T cells, or PBMCs supplied cDNA or gDNA.

CDR1 and CDR2 (germline): MDHEN, SYDVKM. This CDR3 comprises 15 residues. V dropped 7 bases and J dropped 9; count of bases not matched to a gene: 13. Source study methods: Amplification with reference gene primers provided the estimates of nucleated cell counts. The data were produced by immunoSEQ multiplex PCR, yet TCRdb's version contains in-frame clones alone and is incomplete. The V and J calls and clone size were taken over from that table, and D and trimming were inferred from the DNA. The table records about 310,000 clones, roughly 84% of them present only once. Material for sequencing was peripheral blood. This sequence originates from a man aged 50-59 years with active or convalescent COVID-19. This sequence joins TRBV28 and TRBJ2-1; 9 positions agree with TRBD2. The CDR3 protein is CASTDISGRSGEQFF. CDR3 bases: TGTGCCAGCACGGATATTAGCGGGAGATCTGGTGAGCAGTTCTTC. Full variable domain (rest looked up from reference TRBV28 and TRBJ2-1): DVKVTQSSRYLVKRTGEKVFLECVQDMDHENMFWYRQDPGLGLRLIYFSYDVKMKEKGDIPEGYSVSREKKERFSLILESASTNQTSMYLCASTDISGRSGEQFFGPGTRLTVL.